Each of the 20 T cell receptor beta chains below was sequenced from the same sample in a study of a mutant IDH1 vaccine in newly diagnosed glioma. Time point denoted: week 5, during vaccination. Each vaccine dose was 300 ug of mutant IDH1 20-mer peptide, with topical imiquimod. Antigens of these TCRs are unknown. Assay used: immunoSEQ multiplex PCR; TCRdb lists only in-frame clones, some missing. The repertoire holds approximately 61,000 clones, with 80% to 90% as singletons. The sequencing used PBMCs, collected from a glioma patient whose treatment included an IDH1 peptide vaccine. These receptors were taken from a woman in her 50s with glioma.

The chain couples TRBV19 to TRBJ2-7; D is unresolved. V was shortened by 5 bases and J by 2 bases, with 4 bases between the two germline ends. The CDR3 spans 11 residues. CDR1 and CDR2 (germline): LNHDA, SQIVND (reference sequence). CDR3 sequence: CASSDTYEQYF. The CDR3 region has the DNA TGTGCCAGTAGTGATACCTACGAGCAGTACTTC. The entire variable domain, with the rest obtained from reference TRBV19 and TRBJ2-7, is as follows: DGGITQSPKYLFRKEGQNVTLSCEQNLNHDAMYWYRQDPGQGLRLIYYSQIVNDFQKGDIAEGYSVSREKKESFPLTVTSAQKNPTAFYLCASSDTYEQYFGPGTRLTVT.

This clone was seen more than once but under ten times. The CDR3 reads CASSLTGGNTEAFF. The CDR3 nucleotides read TGTGCCAGCAGTTTAACAGGGGGGAACACTGAAGCTTTCTTT. V usage is TRBV27 and J usage is TRBJ1-1, with 8 bases lining up with TRBD1. This CDR3 is built from 14 residues. V lost 2 bases and J lost 1; bases outside the gene matches: 0. Germline assignment: CDR1 MNHEY and CDR2 SMNVEV (reference sequence).

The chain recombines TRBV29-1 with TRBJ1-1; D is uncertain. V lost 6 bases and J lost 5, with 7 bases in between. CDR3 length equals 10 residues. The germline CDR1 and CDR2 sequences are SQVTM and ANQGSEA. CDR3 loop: CSVGRTEAFF. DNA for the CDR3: TGCAGCGTGGGGAGGACTGAAGCTTTCTTT.

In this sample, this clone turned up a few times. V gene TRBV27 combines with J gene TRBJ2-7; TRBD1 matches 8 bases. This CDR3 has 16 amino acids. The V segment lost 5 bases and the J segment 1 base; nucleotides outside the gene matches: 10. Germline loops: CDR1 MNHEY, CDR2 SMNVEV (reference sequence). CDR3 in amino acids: CASSPLYGTGSYEQYF. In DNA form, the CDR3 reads TGTGCCAGCAGTCCCCTTTACGGGACAGGATCCTACGAGCAGTACTTC.

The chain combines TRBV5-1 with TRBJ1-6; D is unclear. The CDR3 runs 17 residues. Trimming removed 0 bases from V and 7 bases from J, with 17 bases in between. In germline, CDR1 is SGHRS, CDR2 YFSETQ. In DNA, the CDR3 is TGCGCCAGCAGCTTGGCCGTCGACGGGGAAATCAATTCACCCCTCCACTTT. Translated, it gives CASSLAVDGEINSPLHF.

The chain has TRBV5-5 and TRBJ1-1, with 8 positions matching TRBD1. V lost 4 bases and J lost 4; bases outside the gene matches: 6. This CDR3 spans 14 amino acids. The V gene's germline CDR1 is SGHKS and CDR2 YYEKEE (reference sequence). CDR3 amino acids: CASSATGVITEAFF. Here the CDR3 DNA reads TGTGCCAGCAGCGCGACAGGGGTGATCACTGAAGCTTTCTTT.

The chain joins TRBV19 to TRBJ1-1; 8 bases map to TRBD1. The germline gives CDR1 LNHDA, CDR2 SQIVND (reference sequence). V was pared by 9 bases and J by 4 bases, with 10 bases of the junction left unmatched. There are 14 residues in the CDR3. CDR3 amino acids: CASRFGQGVTEAFF. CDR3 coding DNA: TGTGCCAGCCGCTTTGGACAGGGTGTCACTGAAGCTTTCTTT.

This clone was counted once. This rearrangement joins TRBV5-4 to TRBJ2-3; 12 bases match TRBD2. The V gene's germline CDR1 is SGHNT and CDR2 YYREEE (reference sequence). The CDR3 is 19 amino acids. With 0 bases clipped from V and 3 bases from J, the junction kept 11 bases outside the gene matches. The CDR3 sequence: CASSLAGKLAGGGTDTQYF. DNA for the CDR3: TGTGCCAGCAGCTTGGCCGGGAAACTAGCGGGGGGCGGGACAGATACGCAGTATTTT.

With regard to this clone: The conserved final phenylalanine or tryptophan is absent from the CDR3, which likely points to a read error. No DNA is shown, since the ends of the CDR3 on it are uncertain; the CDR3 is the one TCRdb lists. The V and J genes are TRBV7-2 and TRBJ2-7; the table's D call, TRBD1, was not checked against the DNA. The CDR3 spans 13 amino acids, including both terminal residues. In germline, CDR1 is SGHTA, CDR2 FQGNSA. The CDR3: CASSLGEGALISL.

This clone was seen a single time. As DNA, the CDR3 is TGTGCCAGCAGTGACTCGAGCGGGGGGGCGACAGATACGCAGTATTTT. It is translated as CASSDSSGGATDTQYF. The chain employs TRBV6-4 and TRBJ2-3; 10 bases line up with TRBD2. Germline V gene data show CDR1 as MRHNA and CDR2 as SNTAGT. The CDR3 runs to 16 residues. J lost 3 bases, V lost 0 bases, and 3 bases had no gene match.

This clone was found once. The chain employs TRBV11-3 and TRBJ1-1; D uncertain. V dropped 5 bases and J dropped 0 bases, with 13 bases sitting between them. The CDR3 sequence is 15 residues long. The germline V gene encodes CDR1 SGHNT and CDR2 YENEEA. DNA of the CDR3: TGTGCCAGCAGCCGCCGGACGGCCATGAACACTGAAGCTTTCTTT. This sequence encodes CASSRRTAMNTEAFF.

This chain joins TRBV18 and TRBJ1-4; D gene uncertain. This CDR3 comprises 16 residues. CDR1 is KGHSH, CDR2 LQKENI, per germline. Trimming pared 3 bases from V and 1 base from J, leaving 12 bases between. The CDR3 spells CASSPGIVGTNEKLFF. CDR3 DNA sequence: TGTGCCAGCTCACCCGGGATAGTAGGAACTAATGAAAAACTGTTTTTT.

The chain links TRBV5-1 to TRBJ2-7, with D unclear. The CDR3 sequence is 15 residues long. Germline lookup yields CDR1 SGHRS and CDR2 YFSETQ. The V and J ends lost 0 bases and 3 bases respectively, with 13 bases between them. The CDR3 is CASSLAGHRIYEQYF. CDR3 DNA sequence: TGCGCCAGCAGCTTGGCCGGTCACAGAATCTACGAGCAGTACTTC.

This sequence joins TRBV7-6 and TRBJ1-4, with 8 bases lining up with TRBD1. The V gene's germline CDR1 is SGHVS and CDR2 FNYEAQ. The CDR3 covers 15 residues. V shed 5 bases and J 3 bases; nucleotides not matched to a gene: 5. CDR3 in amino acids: CASSPMGQANEKLFF. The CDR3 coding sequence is TGTGCCAGCAGCCCTATGGGACAGGCTAATGAAAAACTGTTTTTT.

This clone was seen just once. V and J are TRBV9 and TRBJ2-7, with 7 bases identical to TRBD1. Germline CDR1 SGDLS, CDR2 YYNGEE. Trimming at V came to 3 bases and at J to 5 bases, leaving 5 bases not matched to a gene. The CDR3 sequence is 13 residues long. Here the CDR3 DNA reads TGTGCCAGCAGCGGGGGACAGTTCAACGAGCAGTACTTC. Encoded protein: CASSGGQFNEQYF.

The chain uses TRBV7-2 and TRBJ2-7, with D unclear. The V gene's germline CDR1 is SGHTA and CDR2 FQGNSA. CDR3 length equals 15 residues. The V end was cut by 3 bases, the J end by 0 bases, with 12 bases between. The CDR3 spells CASSFDTSLSYEQYF. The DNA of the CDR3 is TGTGCCAGCAGCTTTGACACTTCCCTCTCCTACGAGCAGTACTTC.

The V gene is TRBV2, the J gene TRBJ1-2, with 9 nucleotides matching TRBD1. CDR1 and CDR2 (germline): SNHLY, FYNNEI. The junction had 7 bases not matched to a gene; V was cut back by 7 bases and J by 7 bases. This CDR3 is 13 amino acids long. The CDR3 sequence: CASTQQGARGYTF. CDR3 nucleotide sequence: TGTGCCAGCACCCAACAGGGGGCGCGTGGCTACACCTTC. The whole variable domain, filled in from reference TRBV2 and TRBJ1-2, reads EPEVTQTPSHQVTQMGQEVILRCVPISNHLYFYWYRQILGQKVEFLVSFYNNEISEKSEIFDDQFSVERPDGSNFTLKIRSTKLEDSAMYFCASTQQGARGYTFGSGTRLTVV.

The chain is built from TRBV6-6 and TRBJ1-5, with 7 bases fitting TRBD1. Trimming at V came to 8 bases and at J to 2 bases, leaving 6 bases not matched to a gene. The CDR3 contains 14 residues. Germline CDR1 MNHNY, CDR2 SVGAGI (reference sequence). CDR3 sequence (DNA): TGTGCCAGCTCCAGGGGGGGCGGCAATCAGCCCCAGCATTTT. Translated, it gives CASSRGGGNQPQHF.

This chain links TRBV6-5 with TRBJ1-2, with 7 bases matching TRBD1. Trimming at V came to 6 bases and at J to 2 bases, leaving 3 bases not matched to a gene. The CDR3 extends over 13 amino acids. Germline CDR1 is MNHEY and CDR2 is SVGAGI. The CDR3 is CASSPTGNYGYTF. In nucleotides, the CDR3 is TGTGCCAGCAGCCCGACAGGGAACTATGGCTACACCTTC.

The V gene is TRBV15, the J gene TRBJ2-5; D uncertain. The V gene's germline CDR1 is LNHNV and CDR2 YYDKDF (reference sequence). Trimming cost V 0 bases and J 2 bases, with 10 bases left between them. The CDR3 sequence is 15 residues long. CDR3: CATSRDVGKQETQYF. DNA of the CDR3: TGTGCCACCAGCAGAGATGTGGGGAAACAAGAGACCCAGTACTTC.